This T cell receptor beta chain was retrieved from a study of neurological immune-mediated disorders. This clonotype was found many times. The target antigen is unknown. Sample time point: technical triplicate 1. The T cells used for sorted libraries numbered 950,000 to 1,000,000, either CD4+ or CD8+. From the 5' RACE reads, TCRdb called clonotypes with MiXCR, one entry per CDR3 protein. The repertoire has more than 20,000 distinct CDR3 sequences, less than 15% of them found once; the top ten carry 5.5%. V lost 4 bases to trimming and J lost 6 bases, with 16 bases between them. The CDR3 spans 15 residues. Germline values: CDR1 LGHDT, CDR2 YNNKEL (reference sequence). Overall study results and limits: Multiple sclerosis, the disease with the least TCR clonal expansion, fell below healthy controls, whereas HTLV-1-associated myelopathy showed the most.

Sequences were obtained from CD4+ T cells from blood. The sequence was obtained from a female donor with HTLV-1-associated myelopathy (HAM/TSP). The chain combines TRBV3-1 with TRBJ2-1; D may match TRBD1 or TRBD2 (5 bases each). CDR3 bases: TGTGCCAGCAGCCTCGGGACCCCAGGGAGCAATGAGCAGTTCTTC. Protein: CASSLGTPGSNEQFF.